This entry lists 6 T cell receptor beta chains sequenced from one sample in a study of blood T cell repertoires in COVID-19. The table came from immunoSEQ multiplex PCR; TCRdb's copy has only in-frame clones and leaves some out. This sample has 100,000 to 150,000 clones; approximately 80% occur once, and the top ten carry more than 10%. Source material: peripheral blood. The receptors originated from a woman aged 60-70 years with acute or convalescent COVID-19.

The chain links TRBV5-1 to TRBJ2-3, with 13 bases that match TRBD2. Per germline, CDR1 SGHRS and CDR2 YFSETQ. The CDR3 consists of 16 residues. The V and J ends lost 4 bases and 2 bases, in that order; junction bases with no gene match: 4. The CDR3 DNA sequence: TGCGCCAGCAGCCTCGGACTAGCGGGGGCCACAGATACGCAGTATTTT. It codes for CASSLGLAGATDTQYF.

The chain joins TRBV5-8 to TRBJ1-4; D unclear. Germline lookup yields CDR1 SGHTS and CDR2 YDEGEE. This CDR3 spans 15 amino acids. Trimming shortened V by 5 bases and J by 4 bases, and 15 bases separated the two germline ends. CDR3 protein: CASRAGWLGNEKLFF. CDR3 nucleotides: TGTGCCAGCAGAGCGGGGTGGCTGGGTAATGAAAAACTGTTTTTT.

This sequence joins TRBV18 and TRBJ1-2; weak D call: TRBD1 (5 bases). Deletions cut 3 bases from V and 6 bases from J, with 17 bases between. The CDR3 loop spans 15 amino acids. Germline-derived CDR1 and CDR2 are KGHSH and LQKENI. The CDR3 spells CASSPTVQGWDGYTF. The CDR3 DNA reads TGTGCCAGCTCACCCACCGTGCAGGGATGGGATGGCTACACCTTC.

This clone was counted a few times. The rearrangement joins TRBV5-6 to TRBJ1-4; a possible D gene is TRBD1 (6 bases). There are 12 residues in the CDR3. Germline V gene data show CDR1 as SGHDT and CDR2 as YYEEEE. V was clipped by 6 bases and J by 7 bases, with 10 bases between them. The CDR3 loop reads CASIKQGEKLFF. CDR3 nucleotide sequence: TGTGCCAGCATAAAACAGGGTGAAAAACTGTTTTTT.

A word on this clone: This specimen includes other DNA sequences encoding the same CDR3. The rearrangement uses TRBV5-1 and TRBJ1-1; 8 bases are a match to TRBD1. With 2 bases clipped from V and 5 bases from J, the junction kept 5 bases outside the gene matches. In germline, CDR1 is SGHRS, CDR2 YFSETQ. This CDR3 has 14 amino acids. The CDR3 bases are TGCGCCAGCAGCTTCAGGGGGCGTGGTACTGAAGCTTTCTTT. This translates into CASSFRGRGTEAFF.

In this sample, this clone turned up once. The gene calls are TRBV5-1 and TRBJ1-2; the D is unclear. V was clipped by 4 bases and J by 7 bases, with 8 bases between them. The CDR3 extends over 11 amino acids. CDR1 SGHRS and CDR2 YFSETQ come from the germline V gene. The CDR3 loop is CASSPGGGYTF. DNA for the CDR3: TGCGCCAGCAGCCCCGGTGGTGGCTACACCTTC. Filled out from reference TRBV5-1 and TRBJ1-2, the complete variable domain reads KAGVTQTPRYLIKTRGQQVTLSCSPISGHRSVSWYQQTPGQGLQFLFEYFSETQRNKGNFPGRFSGRQFSNSRSEMNVSTLELGDSALYLCASSPGGGYTFGSGTRLTVV.